A selection of T cell receptor beta chains follows, all from one sample in a study of shared clonotypes between healthy human individuals. TCRdb's table, derived via immunoSEQ multiplex PCR, lists solely in-frame clones and lacks some. Here the sample spans 1.6 million or so clones, about 96% being singletons. The sequencing input was naive CD4+ T cells sorted from blood. These receptors were obtained from a man under 40 in good health. Each CDR3 is given with its conserved first and last residue. The D gene is left open where the match is weak. Clone size is stated in some rows and not others, as once, few, many or a class when expanded.

j_gene: TRBJ2-3
v_gene: TRBV5-1
abundance: NA
d_gene: NA
CDR3nt: TGCGCCAGCAGCCCCGGACTTTCTACAGATACGCAGTATTTT
CDR3aa: CASSPGLSTDTQYF

j_gene: TRBJ2-5
v_gene: TRBV25-1
abundance: once
d_gene: NA
CDR3nt: TGTGCCAGCAGTGAATATATTTTGAGAGAAGAGACCCAGTACTTC
CDR3aa: CASSEYILREETQYF

j_gene: TRBJ1-2
v_gene: TRBV15
abundance: NA
d_gene: NA
CDR3nt: TGTGCCACCAGCAGAGATAGGGTCGGGGGCTACACCTTC
CDR3aa: CATSRDRVGGYTF

j_gene: TRBJ2-7
v_gene: TRBV27
abundance: NA
d_gene: NA
CDR3nt: TGTGCCAGCAGTTTGGGGGGTAAGGGCTACGAGCAGTACTTC
CDR3aa: CASSLGGKGYEQYF

j_gene: TRBJ2-1
v_gene: TRBV28
abundance: NA
d_gene: NA
CDR3nt: TGTGCCAGCGCCGTAGCGGATGAGCAGTTCTTC
CDR3aa: CASAVADEQFF

j_gene: TRBJ2-7
v_gene: TRBV7-9
abundance: NA
d_gene: NA
CDR3nt: TGTGCCAGCAGCTTAAAGCAGGTTCAGGACGAGCAGTACTTC
CDR3aa: CASSLKQVQDEQYF

j_gene: TRBJ2-1
v_gene: TRBV15
abundance: NA
d_gene: TRBD2
CDR3nt: TGTGCCACCAGCACGACTAGCGCCCACCGATACAATGAGCAGTTCTTC
CDR3aa: CATSTTSAHRYNEQFF

j_gene: TRBJ1-1
v_gene: TRBV7-2
abundance: NA
d_gene: NA
CDR3nt: TGTGCCAGCAGCAATGACAGGTACCATACTGAAGCTTTCTTT
CDR3aa: CASSNDRYHTEAFF

j_gene: TRBJ1-5
v_gene: TRBV5-1
abundance: NA
d_gene: NA
CDR3nt: TGCGCCAGCAGCCTGGCAGGGAGCCGCAATCAGCCCCAGCATTTT
CDR3aa: CASSLAGSRNQPQHF

j_gene: TRBJ2-5
v_gene: TRBV7-2
abundance: NA
d_gene: NA
CDR3nt: TGTGCCAGCAGCTCCCGGAGGGCGGGGTGGGGAGAGACCCAGTACTTC
CDR3aa: CASSSRRAGWGETQYF

j_gene: TRBJ2-3
v_gene: TRBV2
abundance: NA
d_gene: TRBD1
CDR3nt: TGTGCCAGCAGTGCACAGGGGGCAGATACGCAGTATTTT
CDR3aa: CASSAQGADTQYF

j_gene: TRBJ2-3
v_gene: TRBV21-1
abundance: NA
d_gene: NA
CDR3nt: TGTGCCAGCAGCAAAGAGGAGGGGGCGAAAGGTAGCGGGGTTTGCACAGATACGCAGTATTTT
CDR3aa: CASSKEEGAKGSGVCTDTQYF

j_gene: TRBJ2-2
v_gene: TRBV7-2
abundance: NA
d_gene: NA
CDR3nt: TGTGCCAGCACCATAACGAACACCGGGGAGCTGTTTTTT
CDR3aa: CASTITNTGELFF

j_gene: TRBJ1-2
v_gene: TRBV19
abundance: NA
d_gene: NA
CDR3nt: TGTGCCAGTAGTATAGTGGGTCAGGGAACGAATGGCTACACCTTC
CDR3aa: CASSIVGQGTNGYTF

j_gene: TRBJ2-4
v_gene: TRBV29-1
abundance: NA
d_gene: NA
CDR3nt: TGCAGCGTTGGTGCCGCCAAAAACATTCAGTACTTC
CDR3aa: CSVGAAKNIQYF

j_gene: TRBJ2-2
v_gene: TRBV5-1
abundance: NA
d_gene: NA
CDR3nt: TGCGCCAGCAGCTCTGCCCCGGGTGGCGGGGAGCTGTTTTTT
CDR3aa: CASSSAPGGGELFF

j_gene: TRBJ2-1
v_gene: TRBV5-5
abundance: NA
d_gene: NA
CDR3nt: TGTGCCAGCAGCTTGGTCCGCAGACTAGTATACAATGAGCAGTTCTTC
CDR3aa: CASSLVRRLVYNEQFF

j_gene: TRBJ1-5
v_gene: TRBV7-9
abundance: NA
d_gene: NA
CDR3nt: TGTGCCAGCAGCTTAGATCTTAGTTGGGGGACACAAAGTGGTTCAGCCCAGCATTTT
CDR3aa: CASSLDLSWGTQSGSAQHF

j_gene: TRBJ2-1
v_gene: TRBV28
abundance: NA
d_gene: TRBD1
CDR3nt: TGTGCCAGCAGTTTCCCCGGGGACAGTCGCTCCTACAATGAGCAGTTCTTC
CDR3aa: CASSFPGDSRSYNEQFF

j_gene: TRBJ2-1
v_gene: TRBV27
abundance: NA
d_gene: TRBD2
CDR3nt: TGTGCCAGCAGCTACTCCGGGACTAGCCGTCTGAGCTCCTACAATGAGCAGTTCTTC
CDR3aa: CASSYSGTSRLSSYNEQFF

j_gene: TRBJ1-1
v_gene: TRBV5-1
abundance: few
d_gene: NA
CDR3nt: TGCGCCAGCAGACAGGCGGCGGGGGGAATAAACACTGAAGCTTTCTTT
CDR3aa: CASRQAAGGINTEAFF

j_gene: TRBJ2-3
v_gene: TRBV11-3
abundance: NA
d_gene: TRBD1
CDR3nt: TGTGCCAGCAGCTTCGGGACAGGGACTAGCACAGATACGCAGTATTTT
CDR3aa: CASSFGTGTSTDTQYF

j_gene: TRBJ2-3
v_gene: TRBV5-1
abundance: NA
d_gene: NA
CDR3nt: TGCGCCAGCAGCATAATGGGGGGCACAGATACGCAGTATTTT
CDR3aa: CASSIMGGTDTQYF

j_gene: TRBJ2-1
v_gene: TRBV29-1
abundance: NA
d_gene: TRBD2
CDR3nt: TGCAGCGTGGGGTCGCGGGAGGTCAGGTCCTACAATGAGCAGTTCTTC
CDR3aa: CSVGSREVRSYNEQFF

j_gene: TRBJ2-7
v_gene: TRBV7-2
abundance: NA
d_gene: NA
CDR3nt: TGTGCCAGCAGCCCGAACCGGGACAACTACGAGCAGTACTTC
CDR3aa: CASSPNRDNYEQYF

j_gene: TRBJ2-7
v_gene: TRBV10-3
abundance: NA
d_gene: NA
CDR3nt: TGTGCCATCAGTGAGTCGACAGGAATATACGAGCAGTACTTC
CDR3aa: CAISESTGIYEQYF

j_gene: TRBJ1-2
v_gene: TRBV4-1
abundance: few
d_gene: NA
CDR3nt: TGCGCCAGCAGCCAGAGTGGATCAGACTATGGCTACACCTTC
CDR3aa: CASSQSGSDYGYTF

j_gene: TRBJ2-1
v_gene: TRBV10-1
abundance: NA
d_gene: NA
CDR3nt: TGCGCCACGTCGCGAGGGGGGAGCTCCTACAATGAGCAGTTCTTC
CDR3aa: CATSRGGSSYNEQFF

j_gene: TRBJ2-1
v_gene: TRBV7-6
abundance: once
d_gene: NA
CDR3nt: TGTGCCAGCAGCCAACCCAGGAACTACAATGAGCAGTTCTTC
CDR3aa: CASSQPRNYNEQFF

j_gene: TRBJ1-2
v_gene: TRBV9
abundance: NA
d_gene: NA
CDR3nt: TGTGCCAGCAGCCCCACGGGAGGGGGAAACTATGGCTACACCTTC
CDR3aa: CASSPTGGGNYGYTF

j_gene: TRBJ1-2
v_gene: TRBV11-3
abundance: NA
d_gene: NA
CDR3nt: TGTGCCAGCAGCTTAGAGACAGACCGTGGCTACACCTTC
CDR3aa: CASSLETDRGYTF

j_gene: TRBJ2-2
v_gene: TRBV7-2
abundance: NA
d_gene: TRBD1
CDR3nt: TGTGCCAGCAGAGACAGGGGGCACACCGGGGAGCTGTTTTTT
CDR3aa: CASRDRGHTGELFF

j_gene: TRBJ2-1
v_gene: TRBV28
abundance: NA
d_gene: NA
CDR3nt: TGTGCCAGCAGTTTGGTTTCGATCGGGGACTACAATGAGCAGTTCTTC
CDR3aa: CASSLVSIGDYNEQFF

j_gene: TRBJ1-2
v_gene: TRBV28
abundance: NA
d_gene: TRBD1
CDR3nt: TGTGCCAGCAGTCCAATGGACCGGGACAGCTATGGCTACACCTTC
CDR3aa: CASSPMDRDSYGYTF

j_gene: TRBJ2-1
v_gene: TRBV5-4
abundance: NA
d_gene: NA
CDR3nt: TGTGCCAGCAGCTTGGGCAGCAGCCGCTCCTACAATGAGCAGTTCTTC
CDR3aa: CASSLGSSRSYNEQFF

j_gene: TRBJ2-5
v_gene: TRBV9
abundance: once
d_gene: TRBD2
CDR3nt: TGTGCCAGCAGCCAAGCGGGGTTACAAGAGACCCAGTACTTC
CDR3aa: CASSQAGLQETQYF

j_gene: TRBJ2-7
v_gene: TRBV19
abundance: NA
d_gene: NA
CDR3nt: TGTGCCAGTAAGGCAGGGACCTACGAGCAGTACTTC
CDR3aa: CASKAGTYEQYF

j_gene: TRBJ1-5
v_gene: TRBV2
abundance: once
d_gene: NA
CDR3nt: TGTGCCAGCAGTGGGCGGTTCGATCAGCCCCAGCATTTT
CDR3aa: CASSGRFDQPQHF

j_gene: TRBJ2-5
v_gene: TRBV5-4
abundance: few
d_gene: TRBD2
CDR3nt: TGTGCCAGCAGCTTAGGGACTAGCTTGGTCTTGGGGGCAGAGACCCAGTACTTC
CDR3aa: CASSLGTSLVLGAETQYF

j_gene: TRBJ1-2
v_gene: TRBV5-1
abundance: NA
d_gene: TRBD1
CDR3nt: TGCGCCAGCAGCACGACAGGGGGGAACTATGGCTACACCTTC
CDR3aa: CASSTTGGNYGYTF

j_gene: TRBJ2-2
v_gene: TRBV28
abundance: NA
d_gene: TRBD2
CDR3nt: TGTGCCAGCAGGCAGGTTGGACTAGCGGGAGGAAGGGGCACCGGGGAGCTGTTTTTT
CDR3aa: CASRQVGLAGGRGTGELFF

j_gene: TRBJ1-4
v_gene: TRBV5-4
abundance: NA
d_gene: NA
CDR3nt: TGTGCCAGCAGCCCCCGCGGGGTATTGGAAAAACTGTTTTTT
CDR3aa: CASSPRGVLEKLFF

j_gene: TRBJ2-5
v_gene: TRBV5-1
abundance: NA
d_gene: TRBD1
CDR3nt: TGCGCCAGCAGCTCTCACAGGGGGCTGGAGAAGACCCAGTACTTC
CDR3aa: CASSSHRGLEKTQYF

j_gene: TRBJ2-7
v_gene: TRBV27
abundance: NA
d_gene: TRBD2
CDR3nt: TGTGCCAGCAGCGCCATCAGACTAGCGGGAGTTTATAGGTACGAGCAGTACTTC
CDR3aa: CASSAIRLAGVYRYEQYF

j_gene: TRBJ2-5
v_gene: TRBV28
abundance: NA
d_gene: TRBD2
CDR3nt: TGTGCCAGCAGCCCCCGGGGGGTGCGAGAGACCCAGTACTTC
CDR3aa: CASSPRGVRETQYF

j_gene: TRBJ2-5
v_gene: TRBV19
abundance: NA
d_gene: NA
CDR3nt: TGTGCCAGTAGTCCCGCCCCCACTAGCTTCTGGGGCAAACTTCAAGAGACCCAGTACTTC
CDR3aa: CASSPAPTSFWGKLQETQYF

j_gene: TRBJ1-2
v_gene: TRBV5-5
abundance: once
d_gene: NA
CDR3nt: TGTGCCAGCAGCCCTACCGGTGACGTTAACTATGGCTACACCTTC
CDR3aa: CASSPTGDVNYGYTF

j_gene: TRBJ1-1
v_gene: TRBV11-3
abundance: NA
d_gene: NA
CDR3nt: TGTGCCAGCAGCTTAGACGGGGACTCGTACACTGAAGCTTTCTTT
CDR3aa: CASSLDGDSYTEAFF

j_gene: TRBJ2-7
v_gene: TRBV28
abundance: NA
d_gene: NA
CDR3nt: TGTGCCAGCAGGGATCTCTACGAGCAGTACTTC
CDR3aa: CASRDLYEQYF

j_gene: TRBJ2-5
v_gene: TRBV28
abundance: NA
d_gene: NA
CDR3nt: TGTGCCAGCAGTTTTCCCCCACTAGGGCTAGCGCGATTCCAAGAGACCCAGTACTTC
CDR3aa: CASSFPPLGLARFQETQYF

j_gene: TRBJ1-5
v_gene: TRBV2
abundance: NA
d_gene: NA
CDR3nt: TGTGCCAGCAGTGGAGGACGGACCAATCAGCCCCAGCATTTT
CDR3aa: CASSGGRTNQPQHF

j_gene: TRBJ2-1
v_gene: TRBV28
abundance: NA
d_gene: NA
CDR3nt: TGTGCCAGCAGGCTCGGGACCCATGTCGGTGAGCAGTTCTTC
CDR3aa: CASRLGTHVGEQFF

j_gene: TRBJ2-7
v_gene: TRBV6-6
abundance: NA
d_gene: NA
CDR3nt: TGTGCCAGCAGGAGCTCCTACGAGCAGTACTTC
CDR3aa: CASRSSYEQYF

j_gene: TRBJ1-5
v_gene: TRBV19
abundance: once
d_gene: NA
CDR3nt: TGTGCCAGTAACCCGACAGGTTCACGGAATCAGCCCCAGCATTTT
CDR3aa: CASNPTGSRNQPQHF

j_gene: TRBJ2-1
v_gene: TRBV5-8
abundance: NA
d_gene: NA
CDR3nt: TGTGCCAGCAGCTTGGGGACTACTCTATACAATGAGCAGTTCTTC
CDR3aa: CASSLGTTLYNEQFF

j_gene: TRBJ1-5
v_gene: TRBV7-2
abundance: NA
d_gene: NA
CDR3nt: TGTGCCAGCACCTCCGGCCTAAGTCAGCCCCAGCATTTT
CDR3aa: CASTSGLSQPQHF

j_gene: TRBJ2-3
v_gene: TRBV5-1
abundance: NA
d_gene: TRBD1
CDR3nt: TGCGCCAGCAGCTTGAGTATCGAGACAGGGGTTCCAGATACGCAGTATTTT
CDR3aa: CASSLSIETGVPDTQYF

j_gene: TRBJ1-1
v_gene: TRBV5-8
abundance: NA
d_gene: NA
CDR3nt: TGTGCCAGCAGCGAAGGGACACTGACTCGGGGTGAAGCTTTCTTT
CDR3aa: CASSEGTLTRGEAFF

j_gene: TRBJ2-1
v_gene: TRBV29-1
abundance: NA
d_gene: TRBD2
CDR3nt: TGCAGCGTTCGCGGGACTAGCGGGACTCCGCAGTTCTTC
CDR3aa: CSVRGTSGTPQFF

j_gene: TRBJ2-1
v_gene: TRBV10-1
abundance: once
d_gene: TRBD1
CDR3nt: TGCGCCAGCAGGGGGGACAGCTACAATGAGCAGTTCTTC
CDR3aa: CASRGDSYNEQFF